Following are 7 T cell receptor beta chains from one sample sequenced in a study of T cell responses to AZD1222 COVID-19 vaccine. The method was immunoSEQ multiplex PCR; TCRdb's version includes in-frame clones alone and lacks a portion of them. The table shows 63,000 or so clones, with roughly 87% occurring only once. Sample: peripheral blood, taken on day 0 of AZD1222 vaccination. The receptors shown here come from an adult in good health.

The chain recombines TRBV19 with TRBJ1-5; D is uncertain. The V end lost 1 base, the J end lost 4 bases, and 8 bases lay between the germline ends. The CDR3 consists of 14 residues. Germline CDR1 LNHDA, CDR2 SQIVND (reference sequence). The CDR3 nucleotides are TGTGCCAGTAGTATAGTGTCAGTTAATCAGCCCCAGCATTTT. This codes for CASSIVSVNQPQHF.

The V and J genes are TRBV6-2 or TRBV6-3 and TRBJ1-6; D call uncertain. CDR3 length: 11 residues. The germline CDR1 and CDR2 sequences are MNHEY and SVGEGT. The V end was cut by 6 bases, the J end by 13 bases, with 10 bases between. CDR3 bases: TGTGCCAGCAGCCCGGTCGGCCCCCTCCACTTT. As protein: CASSPVGPLHF.

The chain has TRBV5-1 and TRBJ2-5, with 7 bases fitting TRBD2. The CDR3 has 14 amino acids. Germline V CDR1 and CDR2: SGHRS, YFSETQ. The V gene end was trimmed by 0 bases and the J gene end by 4 bases; junction bases not matched to a gene: 3. CDR3 nucleotide sequence: TGCGCCAGCAGCTTGGCTGGACTAGTAGAGACCCAGTACTTC. Amino acid sequence: CASSLAGLVETQYF.

The chain employs TRBV4-1 and TRBJ2-5; 10 nucleotides agree with TRBD2. V lost 3 bases and J lost 5; bases outside the gene matches: 12. Germline V gene sequence: CDR1 MGHRA, CDR2 YSYEKL. The CDR3 loop spans 17 amino acids. The CDR3 is CASSHSGGAVLGETQYF. CDR3 sequence (DNA): TGCGCCAGCAGCCACAGCGGGGGGGCAGTTCTTGGGGAGACCCAGTACTTC.

The rearrangement joins TRBV6-5 to TRBJ1-6, with D uncertain. V was cut by 10 bases and J by 5 bases, with 3 bases left in between. CDR1 is MNHEY and CDR2 is SVGAGI in the germline V gene. The CDR3 has 10 amino acids. The CDR3, as DNA: TGTGCCATCCATAATTCACCCCTCCACTTT. Protein product: CAIHNSPLHF.

V gene TRBV6-5 combines with J gene TRBJ1-3; no definite D call. CDR1 and CDR2 from the germline V gene are MNHEY and SVGAGI. V dropped 4 bases and J dropped 4 bases, with 14 bases sitting between them. The CDR3 covers 15 residues. The CDR3 DNA sequence: TGTGCCAGCAGTTTCCTCCCGTCGGGAGGAAACACCATATATTTT. Its translation is CASSFLPSGGNTIYF.

V gene TRBV7-3 combines with J gene TRBJ2-1, with a tentative D call TRBD1 (7 bases). The germline CDR1 and CDR2 sequences are SGHTA and FQGTGA. V lost 3 bases to trimming and J lost 9 bases, with 18 bases between them. The CDR3 contains 15 residues. The CDR3 region has the DNA TGTGCCAGCAGCTTGACAGGGTGGGGGGCTGGTGAGCAGTTCTTC. As protein: CASSLTGWGAGEQFF. The whole variable domain, filled in from reference TRBV7-3 and TRBJ2-1, reads GAGVSQTPSNKVTEKGKYVELRCDPISGHTALYWYRQSLGQGPEFLIYFQGTGAADDSGLPNDRFFAVRPEGSVSTLKIQRTERGDSAVYLCASSLTGWGAGEQFFGPGTRLTVL.